The sequence of this T cell receptor beta chain was determined in a study of cytomegalovirus exposure and HLA in healthy donors. Only one count was recorded for this clone. Its target is not known. Germline assignment: CDR1 SGHTA and CDR2 FQGTGA. With V trimmed by 5 bases and J by 0 bases, 7 bases remained unmatched. This CDR3 region has 16 residues. Profiled with immunoSEQ multiplex PCR; TCRdb holds only in-frame clones, not every one. The data hold roughly 150,000 clones, with more than 85% observed a single time. Study findings and constraints: Many donors carried some public TCRs, although rarity characterized most TCR sequences.

This chain uses TRBV7-3 with TRBJ2-3, with 8 bases matching TRBD2. The sample was PBMCs. The sequence was obtained from a man aged 18 to 29 in good health and CMV-seronegative. In DNA form, the CDR3 reads TGTGCCAGCAGCCCGTCGGGGGGGTTAAGCACAGATACGCAGTATTTT. Its translation: CASSPSGGLSTDTQYF.